This T cell receptor beta chain was profiled in a study of T cells in Graves' hyperthyroidism and ophthalmopathy. This clonotype was recorded many times. Its antigen is not identified. The germline V gene encodes CDR1 ENHRY and CDR2 SYGVKD. V trimming: 1 base; J trimming: 5 bases; junction bases outside the gene matches: 8. The CDR3 spans 15 residues. Stable Graves' hyperthyroidism meant no ophthalmopathy progression within 18 months. Those patients with uncontrolled infection, other autoimmune disease, pregnancy or lactation were excluded. TCR beta CDR3 regions were amplified from RNA. A set of HTBI primers served as the primers for a first-round RT-PCR of the TCR CDR3. TCRdb ran MiXCR on the multiplex PCR reads and lists one entry per CDR3 protein. Of 400,000 to 500,000 distinct CDR3 sequences listed, approximately 15% are singletons. The study, taken as a whole, reports: Model-based prediction identified ophthalmopathy a median approximately 6 months prior to its onset.

The chain is built from TRBV10-3 and TRBJ2-7, with 7 bases identical to TRBD2. This clonotype was obtained from a woman in her late teens or twenties with Graves' hyperthyroidism. What was sequenced was blood. CDR3 in amino acids: CAISEWASGGDEQYF. CDR3 in DNA: TGTGCCATCAGTGAGTGGGCTAGCGGCGGGGACGAGCAGTACTTC.